Shown below are 27 T cell receptor beta chains from a single sample sequenced in a study of regulatory T cells in long-lasting Graves disease. Time point noted: newly diagnosed GD, antithyroid drugs for less than 3 months. Extracted PBMC RNA gave rise to the TCR library. Arm-PCR with iRepertoire HTBI primers amplified the CDR3 regions for these TCR beta libraries. Via MiXCR, TCRdb re-called the multiplex PCR reads, giving one row per CDR3 protein. The sample carries fewer than 450,000 distinct CDR3 sequences, approximately 16% recorded once. Separately, the same data were catalogued under a study of T cells in Graves' hyperthyroidism and ophthalmopathy.

Sequenced material: peripheral blood mononuclear cells (PBMCs), taken at new diagnosis, from a patient treated with antithyroid drugs. Receptors originate from a woman in her thirties or forties with Graves disease.

This clonotype was found many times. The rearrangement uses TRBV7-8 and TRBJ1-4; 9 bases match TRBD1. With 5 bases clipped from V and 6 bases from J, the junction kept 7 bases outside the gene matches. Germline CDR1 reads SGHVS; CDR2 reads FQNEAQ. The CDR3 consists of 15 residues. The CDR3 is CASSVTGTGHEKLFF. The CDR3 DNA is TGTGCCAGCAGCGTCACCGGGACAGGGCATGAAAAACTGTTTTTT.

The chain carries TRBV4-1 and TRBJ2-5; 11 positions agree with TRBD2. Germline values: CDR1 MGHRA, CDR2 YSYEKL. V trimming: 1 base; J trimming: 4 bases; junction bases outside the gene matches: 11. This CDR3 contains 18 residues. Here the CDR3 DNA reads TGCGCCAGCAGCCAAGCCACTAGCGGGAGTAGAATAGGAGAGACCCAGTACTTC. Translated, it gives CASSQATSGSRIGETQYF.

This clonotype showed up many times. This sequence joins TRBV28 and TRBJ2-3; 12 positions match TRBD2. V dropped 0 bases and J dropped 8; count of bases not matched to a gene: 6. This CDR3 is built from 16 residues. Per the germline V gene, CDR1 is MDHEN and CDR2 is SYDVKM. CDR3 nucleotides: TGTGCCAGCAGTTTATGTGCTAGCGGGAGGGCTGGTACGCAGTATTTT. Encoded protein: CASSLCASGRAGTQYF.

This clonotype was seen many times. This chain uses TRBV7-9 with TRBJ2-3; maybe TRBD1 (8 bases). Germline CDR1 reads SEHNR; CDR2 reads FQNEAQ (reference sequence). This CDR3 is built from 16 residues. V was pared by 3 bases and J by 4 bases, with 17 bases between. CDR3 sequence reads: CASSFADRAGADTQYF. CDR3 in DNA: TGTGCCAGCAGCTTCGCGGACAGGGCGGGAGCAGATACGCAGTATTTT.

The chain is built from TRBV30 and TRBJ1-2; 9 bases align to TRBD1. The germline gives CDR1 GTSNPN, CDR2 SVGIG (reference sequence). Losses at the gene ends were 1 base for V and 4 bases for J; bases not matched to a gene: 4. This CDR3 is built from 14 residues. CDR3 residues: CAWSGTGDFYGYTF. The CDR3 region has the DNA TGTGCCTGGAGTGGGACAGGGGATTTCTATGGCTACACCTTC.

The chain recombines TRBV4-1 with TRBJ2-1; no clear D. The V gene's germline CDR1 is MGHRA and CDR2 YSYEKL. This CDR3 contains 13 residues. V was clipped by 0 bases and J by 6 bases, with 6 bases between them. The DNA of the CDR3 is TGCGCCAGCAGCCAAGAGTCGGCCAATGAGCAGTTCTTC. This codes for CASSQESANEQFF.

The chain couples TRBV20-1 to TRBJ1-1; D is undetermined. The CDR3 sequence is 16 residues long. Trimming stripped 3 bases from V and 4 bases from J, with 21 bases between. Germline V lookup: CDR1 DFQATT, CDR2 SNEGSKA (reference sequence). This CDR3 is CSASVGGIGWFTEAFF. The CDR3 nucleotides are TGCAGTGCTAGTGTTGGTGGAATAGGGTGGTTCACTGAAGCTTTCTTT.

Sample share makes this clonotype medium-sized. V is TRBV6-2 or TRBV6-3 and J is TRBJ2-1; D is undetermined. V shed 4 bases and J shed 9 bases, with 16 bases lying between them. The germline CDR1 and CDR2 sequences are MNHEY and SVGEGT. The CDR3 totals 14 residues. The CDR3 region is CASSLRQPGGEQFF. CDR3 nucleotides: TGTGCCAGCAGTTTGCGGCAGCCGGGTGGTGAGCAGTTCTTC.

This clonotype was recorded at least ten times. The rearrangement uses TRBV28 and TRBJ2-7; 7 bases map to TRBD1. The CDR3 is 14 residues long. V trimming: 6 bases; J trimming: 1 base; junction bases outside the gene matches: 6. CDR1 and CDR2 from the germline V gene are MDHEN and SYDVKM. The CDR3 DNA is TGTGCCAGCAGCCTAACGGGACAGTCCTACGAGCAGTACTTC. It yields the protein CASSLTGQSYEQYF. Together with reference TRBV28 and TRBJ2-7, the CDR3 gives the full variable domain: DVKVTQSSRYLVKRTGEKVFLECVQDMDHENMFWYRQDPGLGLRLIYFSYDVKMKEKGDIPEGYSVSREKKERFSLILESASTNQTSMYLCASSLTGQSYEQYFGPGTRLTVT.

In its sample, this clonotype was seen many times. V is TRBV7-8 and J is TRBJ2-5, with 7 bases lining up with TRBD2. There are 14 residues in the CDR3. Trimming at V came to 3 bases and at J to 5 bases, leaving 6 bases not matched to a gene. Germline V gene sequence: CDR1 SGHVS, CDR2 FQNEAQ. CDR3 sequence reads: CASSLTSRGETQYF. In nucleotides, the CDR3 is TGTGCCAGCAGCTTGACTAGCCGGGGCGAGACCCAGTACTTC.

The chain uses TRBV13 and TRBJ1-4; D is ambiguous. Germline V gene sequence: CDR1 PRHDT, CDR2 FYEKMQ (reference sequence). The V end was cut by 5 bases, the J end by 3 bases, with 10 bases between. The CDR3 consists of 14 residues. The CDR3 loop is CASSVSTPNEKLFF. CDR3 nucleotide sequence: TGTGCCAGCAGCGTGTCCACTCCTAATGAAAAACTGTTTTTT.

This clonotype was recorded at least ten times. The chain couples TRBV7-3 to TRBJ2-3; D may be TRBD2 (6 bases). Germline V gene data show CDR1 as SGHTA and CDR2 as FQGTGA. This CDR3 comprises 14 residues. Trimming pared 4 bases from V and 3 bases from J, leaving 11 bases between. Written as DNA, the CDR3 is TGTGCCAGCAGCTCCTCCGCGGGAACAGATACGCAGTATTTT. The encoded protein is CASSSSAGTDTQYF. The entire variable domain, with the rest obtained from reference TRBV7-3 and TRBJ2-3, is as follows: GAGVSQTPSNKVTEKGKYVELRCDPISGHTALYWYRQSLGQGPEFLIYFQGTGAADDSGLPNDRFFAVRPEGSVSTLKIQRTERGDSAVYLCASSSSAGTDTQYFGPGTRLTVL.

In this sample, this clonotype turned up many times. The chain carries TRBV27 and TRBJ2-2, with 12 bases fitting TRBD2. CDR1 MNHEY and CDR2 SMNVEV come from the germline V gene (reference sequence). The CDR3 consists of 16 residues. With 4 bases clipped from V and 5 bases from J, the junction kept 5 bases outside the gene matches. Here the CDR3 DNA reads TGTGCCAGCAGTTCCCGACTAGCGGGAGTTACCGGGGAGCTGTTTTTT. Its protein is CASSSRLAGVTGELFF.

Many counts were recorded for this clonotype. This chain joins TRBV10-3 and TRBJ2-7; TRBD2 aligns across 9 bases. CDR3 length: 15 amino acids. Trimming removed 10 bases from V and 3 bases from J; junction bases left unmatched: 13. The germline CDR1 and CDR2 sequences are ENHRY and SYGVKD. CDR3 residues: CATFPRLAEFYEQYF. The DNA of the CDR3 is TGTGCCACCTTTCCAAGACTAGCGGAATTCTACGAGCAGTACTTC.

This chain uses TRBV7-3 with TRBJ2-2; the D is unclear. V lost 5 bases and J lost 3, with 16 bases in between. The CDR3 runs 16 residues. Germline V gene lookup returns CDR1 SGHTA and CDR2 FQGTGA. The CDR3 region has the DNA TGTGCCAGCAGCCGATCTTTGCGGCCGGACACCGGGGAGCTGTTTTTT. Translated, it gives CASSRSLRPDTGELFF.

The chain couples TRBV12-3 or TRBV12-4 to TRBJ2-1; 8 nucleotides match TRBD2. J was trimmed by 0 bases and V by 6 bases; bases with no gene match: 13. This CDR3 comprises 18 residues. CDR3 sequence reads: CASSLSGGSGSSYNEQFF. CDR3 nucleotide sequence: TGTGCCAGCAGCCTCAGCGGGGGTAGCGGAAGCTCCTACAATGAGCAGTTCTTC.

This clonotype was counted at least ten times. Its ends do not fully match the called genes, so a read error is possible. V is TRBV12-3 or TRBV12-4 and J is TRBJ2-1; the match to TRBD2 covers 8 bases. This CDR3 has 11 residues. The CDR3 bases are TGTGCCAGCAGTGCGGGGACTAGTTCGCTCTTC. This gives the protein CASSAGTSSLF.

This clonotype was observed at least ten times. The chain combines TRBV20-1 with TRBJ1-5; D is possibly TRBD1 (5 bases). The CDR3 is 13 residues long. The germline V gene encodes CDR1 DFQATT and CDR2 SNEGSKA (reference sequence). Between the trimmed V and J ends, which lost 2 bases and 0 bases, there was a span of 5 bases. CDR3 in DNA: TGCAGTGCTAGAAGGGGTAGCAATCAGCCCCAGCATTTT. The encoded protein is CSARRGSNQPQHF.

The chain combines TRBV7-6 with TRBJ2-5, with D maybe TRBD2 (5 bases). The CDR3 is 11 amino acids. Germline V lookup: CDR1 SGHVS, CDR2 FNYEAQ. V lost 8 bases, J lost 7 bases, and 11 bases lay in between. The CDR3 region is CASLLDGTQYF. The CDR3 nucleotides are TGTGCCAGCCTACTAGATGGGACCCAGTACTTC.

This clonotype has more than one count but fewer than ten. For the CDR3, the DNA is TGTGCCAGCAGCTTAGTGGGGACAGCCTCTTGGCCCCAGCATTTT. It is translated as CASSLVGTASWPQHF. This sequence joins TRBV7-2 and TRBJ1-5; 7 nucleotides line up with TRBD1. V was pared by 1 base and J by 9 bases, with 9 bases of the junction left unmatched. Germline-derived CDR1 and CDR2 are SGHTA and FQGNSA. The CDR3 consists of 15 residues.

The rearrangement joins TRBV30 to TRBJ2-7, with unresolved D. Trimming took off 0 bases at V and 3 bases at J, with 9 bases between the two ends. From germline, CDR1 is GTSNPN and CDR2 SVGIG (reference sequence). CDR3 length: 13 amino acids. CDR3 nucleotides: TGTGCCTGGAGTGTATCCCGAGTCTACGAGCAGTACTTC. Encoded protein: CAWSVSRVYEQYF.

The chain has TRBV19 and TRBJ2-7; D ambiguous. The CDR3 runs to 13 residues. Per the germline V gene, CDR1 is LNHDA and CDR2 is SQIVND (reference sequence). Deletions cut 3 bases from V and 3 bases from J, with 9 bases between. The CDR3 sequence: CASSIVGGYEQYF. The DNA for the CDR3 is TGTGCCAGTAGTATCGTAGGCGGCTACGAGCAGTACTTC.

At least ten counts were recorded for this clonotype. The J gene is TRBJ2-2, the V gene TRBV7-9; 7 bases fit TRBD2. CDR3 length: 15 amino acids. Germline values: CDR1 SEHNR, CDR2 FQNEAQ (reference sequence). V trimming: 3 bases; J trimming: 0 bases; junction bases outside the gene matches: 1. CDR3 nucleotide sequence: TGTGCCAGCAGCTTTAGCGGGTCGAACACCGGGGAGCTGTTTTTT. Translation: CASSFSGSNTGELFF.

This clonotype was seen ten or more times. The chain has TRBV6-1 and TRBJ1-3; no clear D. CDR3 length: 14 residues. Deletions cut 4 bases from V and 2 bases from J, with 9 bases between. The germline V gene encodes CDR1 MNHNS and CDR2 SASEGT. The CDR3 reads CASSVGRAGNTIYF. The CDR3 DNA reads TGTGCCAGCAGTGTCGGACGGGCTGGAAACACCATATATTTT.

V gene TRBV13 combines with J gene TRBJ2-6; D might be TRBD1 (5 bases). Trimming left V 5 bases short and J 1 base short, with 9 bases between. The CDR3 loop spans 15 amino acids. CDR1 PRHDT and CDR2 FYEKMQ come from the germline V gene (reference sequence). Here the CDR3 reads CASSLRQSGANVLTF. DNA of the CDR3: TGTGCCAGCAGCCTACGACAGTCTGGGGCCAACGTCCTGACTTTC.

In its sample, this clonotype was seen many times. The chain uses TRBV11-3 and TRBJ2-1; 12 bases match TRBD2. Germline V CDR1 and CDR2: SGHNT, YENEEA. The CDR3 is 17 amino acids. V dropped 1 base and J dropped 8; count of bases not matched to a gene: 9. CDR3 in DNA: TGTGCCAGCAGCTTAGGGATTACTAGCGGGAGGAGGTATGAGCAGTTCTTC. Translation gives CASSLGITSGRRYEQFF.

Only a few counts were recorded for this clonotype. A much bigger clone sits one base away, suggesting this may be a read error. The chain links TRBV11-2 to TRBJ1-1; D is unresolved. Trimming took off 1 base at V and 5 bases at J, with 5 bases between the two ends. This CDR3 comprises 12 residues. Germline loops: CDR1 SGHAT, CDR2 FQNNGV. In DNA, the CDR3 is TGTGCCAGCAGCTTAGGAAAGACTGAAGCTTTCTTT. Residues: CASSLGKTEAFF.